The 22 T cell receptor beta chains presented below share a single source sample, sequenced in a study of blood T cells in healthy people across ages. A second about 7 to 12 cycle PCR used barcoded and J-beta primers. A single record per CDR3 protein comes from TCRdb applying MiXCR to the 5' RACE reads. There are about 1.4 million distinct CDR3 sequences in the sample; 59% occur only once, and 6.5% to 8.5% lies in the top ten. Sequenced input: blood. The receptor source for this set is a man in his late teens or twenties in good health.

This clonotype was counted between two and nine times. The chain uses TRBV29-1 and TRBJ2-1; D not certain. V was trimmed by 0 bases and J by 6 bases, leaving 12 bases between them. There are 14 residues in the CDR3. CDR1 and CDR2 (germline): SQVTM, ANQGSEA. This CDR3 is CSVEEHFGLNEQFF. CDR3 bases: TGCAGCGTTGAAGAACATTTCGGGCTCAATGAGCAGTTCTTC.

The genes are TRBV7-8 and TRBJ2-7; D is perhaps TRBD1 (6 bases). The CDR3 has 14 residues. The V and J ends lost 4 bases and 6 bases respectively, with 16 bases between them. CDR1 and CDR2 from the germline V gene are SGHVS and FQNEAQ. CDR3 amino acids: CASSSIDRLGEQYF. CDR3 DNA: TGTGCCAGCAGCTCCATAGACAGGTTGGGCGAGCAGTACTTC.

For this clonotype: A read error may produce the germline difference seen at one junction end. The chain employs TRBV6-1 and TRBJ2-1; weak D call: TRBD2 (7 bases). This CDR3 comprises 18 residues. Germline CDR1 is MNHNS and CDR2 is SASEGT. In DNA, the CDR3 is TGTGCCAGCAGAAAATGGACAGTTATTGCGGGAGAACAATCTGAGCGGTTCTTC. It yields the protein CASRKWTVIAGEQSERFF.

V usage is TRBV6-1 and J usage is TRBJ2-3; the D gene is possibly TRBD2 (5 bases). CDR3 size: 15 residues. The germline V gene has CDR1 MNHNS and CDR2 SASEGT. Trimming took 2 bases from V and 6 from J, leaving 15 bases between them. The CDR3 nucleotides read TGTGCCAGCAGTGAAACAGCCCCCACGGGGGATACGCAGTATTTT. Translated: CASSETAPTGDTQYF.

V and J are TRBV20-1 and TRBJ2-7; TRBD1 matches 10 bases. This CDR3 spans 16 amino acids. V lost 0 bases to trimming and J lost 4 bases; unmatched junction nucleotides: 9. In germline, CDR1 is DFQATT, CDR2 SNEGSKA (reference sequence). The CDR3: CSAREGLWTGGYEQYF. Written as DNA, the CDR3 is TGCAGTGCTAGAGAAGGGTTATGGACAGGGGGGTACGAGCAGTACTTC.

The J gene is TRBJ2-5, the V gene TRBV20-1; D remains ambiguous. Germline values: CDR1 DFQATT, CDR2 SNEGSKA (reference sequence). This CDR3 spans 14 amino acids. V was trimmed by 0 bases and J by 7 bases, leaving 15 bases between them. The CDR3 sequence: CSARDPSLVGTQYF. The CDR3 DNA reads TGCAGTGCTAGAGATCCCAGTTTAGTGGGGACCCAGTACTTC.

This clonotype was observed a few times. The gene calls are TRBV27 and TRBJ2-5, with 12 bases fitting TRBD1. The end of the DNA fits TRBJ2-7 better, so the J call may be wrong. The germline V gene encodes CDR1 MNHEY and CDR2 SMNVEV (reference sequence). This CDR3 comprises 14 residues. CDR3 nucleotides: TGTGCCAGCAGTTTCGGGACAGGGGGCGGCGAGCAGTACTTC. Translation gives CASSFGTGGGEQYF.

This clonotype was detected a few times. CDR3 sequence: CASSQPGGYEQYF. The CDR3 DNA reads as TGTGCCAGCAGCCAACCCGGGGGCTACGAGCAGTACTTC. The chain uses TRBV3-1 and TRBJ2-5; D is possibly TRBD2 (6 bases). The closer fit of TRBJ2-7 to the DNA end suggests the J call may be wrong. The CDR3 sequence is 13 residues long. Germline lookup yields CDR1 LGHDT and CDR2 YNNKEL (reference sequence).

This sequence joins TRBV27 and TRBJ1-4; TRBD1 might be the D (5 bases). Trimming removed 1 base at V and 5 bases at J, with 11 bases between. The CDR3 extends over 15 amino acids. The germline V gene has CDR1 MNHEY and CDR2 SMNVEV (reference sequence). The CDR3 region has the DNA TGTGCCAGCAGTTTATGGGGCAGATCAAATGAAAAACTGTTTTTT. It codes for CASSLWGRSNEKLFF.

The chain uses TRBV20-1 and TRBJ2-1; 8 bases map to TRBD2. Germline CDR1 is DFQATT and CDR2 is SNEGSKA (reference sequence). The V gene end was trimmed by 6 bases and the J gene end by 9 bases; junction bases not matched to a gene: 16. The CDR3 totals 15 residues. The DNA for the CDR3 is TGCAGTGCCCAAGGACTAGCCCCGGGTAGGGGTGAGCAGTTCTTC. It translates to CSAQGLAPGRGEQFF.

The rearrangement joins TRBV30 to TRBJ2-1; unclear D gene. The CDR3 length is 8 residues. CDR1 and CDR2 from the germline V gene are GTSNPN and SVGIG (reference sequence). The CDR3 nucleotides are TGTGCGCTCAATGAGCAGTTCTTC. As protein: CALNEQFF.

The genes are TRBV7-6 and TRBJ2-6; 7 bases line up with TRBD1. Per the germline V gene, CDR1 is SGHVS and CDR2 is FNYEAQ. The J segment lost 2 bases and the V segment lost 5 bases, leaving 12 bases of the junction unmatched. The CDR3 contains 18 residues. The CDR3 DNA reads as TGTGCCAGCAGCAGCCCGACAGGGTCATTTGCTGGGGCCAACGTCCTGACTTTC. It codes for CASSSPTGSFAGANVLTF.

This rearrangement joins TRBV29-1 to TRBJ2-3, with D uncertain. Trimming left V 1 base short and J 2 bases short, with 13 bases between. CDR1 is SQVTM, CDR2 ANQGSEA, per germline. The CDR3 sequence is 15 residues long. In DNA form, the CDR3 reads TGCAGCGTTGAAGGGGCTGGCCCAGACACAGATACGCAGTATTTT. It encodes CSVEGAGPDTDTQYF.

This rearrangement joins TRBV25-1 to TRBJ2-2, with 10 bases that match TRBD1. CDR1 is MGHDK, CDR2 SYGVNS, per germline. The CDR3 contains 15 residues. The trim removed 5 bases at V and 6 bases at J, leaving 6 bases unmatched. For the CDR3, the DNA is TGTGCCAGCAGTCCGGGGACAGGGGAAGCCGGGGAGCTGTTTTTT. Its protein product is CASSPGTGEAGELFF.

Worth noting for this clonotype: A much larger clone lies one base from this, so it may be a read error. V usage is TRBV18 and J usage is TRBJ2-1; 8 bases agree with TRBD2. The junction had 9 bases not matched to a gene; V was cut back by 3 bases and J by 8 bases. The CDR3 has 15 residues. Per the germline V gene, CDR1 is KGHSH and CDR2 is LQKENI. CDR3 in amino acids: CASSPTAGRGDEQFF. The DNA of the CDR3 is TGTGCCAGCTCACCTACGGCCGGGAGGGGGGATGAGCAGTTCTTC. The whole variable domain, remainder taken from reference TRBV18 and TRBJ2-1, is NAGVMQNPRHLVRRRGQEARLRCSPMKGHSHVYWYRQLPEEGLKFMVYLQKENIIDESGMPKERFSAEFPKEGPSILRIQQVVRGDSAAYFCASSPTAGRGDEQFFGPGTRLTVL.

The gene calls are TRBV20-1 and TRBJ2-1, with D perhaps matching TRBD2 (6 bases). The DNA matches TRBJ2-7 better at its end, which makes the J call doubtful. CDR3 length: 14 residues. Germline V CDR1 and CDR2: DFQATT, SNEGSKA (reference sequence). The CDR3 is CSAARDSLYNEQYF. The CDR3 DNA sequence: TGCAGTGCTGCCAGGGACTCCTTATACAATGAGCAGTACTTC.

This clonotype has only a few counts. J is TRBJ2-4 and V is TRBV5-1; either TRBD1 or TRBD2 may supply D (6 bases each). Gene TRBJ2-7 matches the end of the DNA better, so the J call may be wrong. The CDR3 spans 14 residues. Germline values: CDR1 SGHRS, CDR2 YFSETQ. In DNA form, the CDR3 reads TGCGCCAGCAGCTTGCTCGGGGGCTATGACGAGCAGTACTTC. This encodes CASSLLGGYDEQYF.

This clonotype has a handful of counts. The chain combines TRBV27 with TRBJ1-5; weak D call: TRBD1 (6 bases). Between the trimmed V and J ends, which lost 9 bases and 5 bases, there was a span of 11 bases. This CDR3 is 12 amino acids long. CDR1 and CDR2 (germline): MNHEY, SMNVEV (reference sequence). This CDR3 is CASRGGDQPQHF. The CDR3 DNA follows: TGTGCCAGTAGAGGGGGGGATCAGCCCCAGCATTTT.

The chain combines TRBV9 with TRBJ2-5, with D perhaps matching TRBD2 (7 bases). CDR1 and CDR2 (germline): SGDLS, YYNGEE. The V and J ends lost 3 bases and 5 bases respectively, with 23 bases between them. This CDR3 is built from 17 residues. This chain's CDR3 is CASSGGGAGARRETQYF. As DNA, the CDR3 is TGTGCCAGCAGCGGTGGGGGTGCGGGGGCACGAAGGGAGACCCAGTACTTC.

The genes are TRBV5-1 and TRBJ2-3; D is unclear. Deletions cut 5 bases from V and 10 bases from J, with 17 bases between. The CDR3 is 13 amino acids. CDR1 and CDR2 from the germline V gene are SGHRS and YFSETQ. The CDR3 sequence: CASREGPIPSQYF. The CDR3 DNA is TGCGCCAGCAGGGAAGGACCTATTCCATCGCAGTATTTT.

The rearrangement joins TRBV4-1 to TRBJ2-4; D is unresolved. The tail of the sequence fits TRBJ2-7 better, so the J call may be wrong. The CDR3 is 14 residues long. Germline loops: CDR1 MGHRA, CDR2 YSYEKL. The CDR3 spells CASSHGPPGYEQYF. CDR3 bases: TGCGCCAGCAGCCATGGACCTCCAGGCTACGAGCAGTACTTC.

The chain uses TRBV5-1 and TRBJ2-3; 8 bases agree with TRBD1. Germline loops: CDR1 SGHRS, CDR2 YFSETQ. The trim removed 5 bases at V and 2 bases at J, leaving 19 bases unmatched. The CDR3 is 19 amino acids. CDR3 region: CASRLSTLGTQGDTDTQYF. CDR3 DNA: TGCGCCAGCAGGTTGTCCACCCTCGGGACACAGGGGGACACAGATACGCAGTATTTT.